The next 3 T cell receptor beta chains were all read from a single sample in a study of siplizumab effects on memory and regulatory T cells. TCRdb's copy holds only in-frame clones and misses some; the assay was immunoSEQ multiplex PCR. The profile shows about 56,000 clones, 95% to 98% of them singletons. The sequenced material came from naive CD8+ T cells sorted from blood. These receptors were collected from a human donor in good health.

The chain recombines TRBV11-3 with TRBJ2-3; the match to TRBD2 covers 7 bases. CDR3 size: 15 residues. Trimming took 5 bases from V and 1 from J; bases not matched to a gene: 6. Germline CDR1 and CDR2: SGHNT and YENEEA. The CDR3 DNA follows: TGTGCCAGCAGCCCTCGACTAGCCGGCACAGATACGCAGTATTTT. Protein: CASSPRLAGTDTQYF. The full variable domain, its missing parts supplied by reference TRBV11-3 and TRBJ2-3, is EAGVVQSPRYKIIEKKQPVAFWCNPISGHNTLYWYLQNLGQGPELLIRYENEEAVDDSQLPKDRFSAERLKGVDSTLKIQPAELGDSAVYLCASSPRLAGTDTQYFGPGTRLTVL.

The chain carries TRBV4-1 and TRBJ2-7, with 9 bases lining up with TRBD1. CDR3 length equals 16 residues. Germline-derived CDR1 and CDR2 are MGHRA and YSYEKL. V was pared by 2 bases and J by 3 bases, with 8 bases of the junction left unmatched. The CDR3 protein is CASSQSTTGGGYEQYF. The DNA of the CDR3 is TGCGCCAGCAGCCAATCGACTACAGGGGGCGGCTACGAGCAGTACTTC.

The chain links TRBV7-9 to TRBJ2-2; the D gene is possibly TRBD1 (5 bases). V gave up 2 bases and J gave up 2 bases, with 12 bases separating them. CDR3 size: 16 residues. Germline V gives CDR1 SEHNR, CDR2 FQNEAQ (reference sequence). The CDR3 DNA is TGTGCCAGCAGCTTATACCCAGGGTCAAACACCGGGGAGCTGTTTTTT. Translated, it gives CASSLYPGSNTGELFF.